The clone carrying this TCR beta chain is categorized as medium-sized. Its specificity is not known. TCRdb recomputed calls from the reads with MiXCR, one row per CDR3 protein. The sample includes some 15,000 distinct CDR3 sequences, roughly a fifth of them seen just once. This entry is derived from a study of liver allograft versus peripheral blood T cells. The overall study: Recipients' peripheral blood T cell receptor repertoires were compared with those in transplanted livers.

The J segment lost 5 bases and the V segment lost 2 bases, leaving 7 bases of the junction unmatched. The CDR3 spans 15 residues. The germline CDR1 and CDR2 sequences are KGHSH and LQKENI. Study-wide points: Liver allograft repertoires of T cell receptors reportedly diverged from peripheral blood repertoires.

This sequence originates from a human patient who had a liver transplant. Some T cells here may be from the graft donor. The chain has TRBV18 and TRBJ1-1, with 8 bases identical to TRBD1. The CDR3 DNA reads as TGTGCCAGCTCACCAACCGGACAGGGTTCGACTGAAGCTTTCTTT. This encodes CASSPTGQGSTEAFF.